Below, 23 T cell receptor beta chains from the same sample are listed, as sequenced in a study of blood T cell repertoires in COVID-19. Profiling relied on immunoSEQ multiplex PCR, and the TCRdb table lists in-frame clones only, not all of them. This table has about 29,000 clones, roughly 90% appearing once. The sequenced sample consisted of peripheral blood. The receptors shown here come from a human donor in a cohort sampled during active COVID-19.

This chain joins TRBV5-1 and TRBJ1-1; TRBD1 agrees at 7 bases. This CDR3 spans 13 amino acids. The junction had 3 bases not matched to a gene; V was cut back by 7 bases and J by 0 bases. Germline CDR1 is SGHRS and CDR2 is YFSETQ. The CDR3 here is CASAGTVNTEAFF. The CDR3 nucleotides are TGCGCCAGCGCCGGGACAGTGAACACTGAAGCTTTCTTT.

Here the CDR3 DNA reads TGTGCCAGCAGTGAATGGGAGACAGGGGGGACCGGGGAGCTGTTTTTT. This encodes CASSEWETGGTGELFF. This sequence joins TRBV25-1 and TRBJ2-2; TRBD1 matches at 9 bases. V dropped 1 base and J dropped 5; count of bases not matched to a gene: 5. The CDR3 is 16 amino acids. The germline CDR1 and CDR2 sequences are MGHDK and SYGVNS.

The V and J genes are TRBV2 and TRBJ1-2, with D unresolved. Trimming removed 11 bases at V and 6 bases at J, with 13 bases between. Germline V gene data show CDR1 as SNHLY and CDR2 as FYNNEI. The CDR3 is 11 residues long. CDR3 nucleotide sequence: TGTGCCGGAGGGCAGGAGCATGGCTACACCTTC. It translates to CAGGQEHGYTF.

Regarding this clone: The junction and the germline gene differ at one end; a read error may be behind it. Other DNA sequences from this sample encode an identical CDR3 as well. The chain uses TRBV15 and TRBJ1-1; the D is unclear. The CDR3 extends over 12 amino acids. Germline V gene sequence: CDR1 LNHNV, CDR2 YYDKDF (reference sequence). The CDR3 reads CATSRDLGVHSF. CDR3 sequence (DNA): TGTGCCACCAGCAGAGATCTCGGGGTACATTCGTTT.

V gene TRBV7-2 combines with J gene TRBJ2-7; 7 bases align to TRBD1. V was pared by 5 bases and J by 5 bases, with 3 bases of the junction left unmatched. This CDR3 contains 12 residues. CDR1 and CDR2 from the germline V gene are SGHTA and FQGNSA. For the CDR3, the DNA is TGTGCCAGCAGCCGAACAGGGGACGAGCAGTACTTC. Translated, it gives CASSRTGDEQYF.

The chain has TRBV19 and TRBJ1-2, with 11 bases that match TRBD1. Germline assignment: CDR1 LNHDA and CDR2 SQIVND (reference sequence). The V and J ends lost 7 bases and 8 bases, in that order; junction bases with no gene match: 12. The CDR3 length is 15 residues. CDR3 amino acids: CASITPGQGARGYTF. The CDR3 nucleotides read TGTGCCAGTATAACACCCGGACAGGGGGCTCGAGGCTACACCTTC.

This clone was seen once. This rearrangement joins TRBV5-1 to TRBJ1-1; 8 bases fit TRBD1. The CDR3 spans 13 residues. V shed 4 bases and J 5 bases; nucleotides not matched to a gene: 4. Germline loops: CDR1 SGHRS, CDR2 YFSETQ. The CDR3 protein is CASSLTGETEAFF. The DNA for the CDR3 is TGCGCCAGCAGCCTGACAGGGGAGACTGAAGCTTTCTTT.

The V gene is TRBV6-5, the J gene TRBJ2-2; D is possibly TRBD2 (7 bases). Trimming left V 2 bases short and J 6 bases short, with 16 bases between. The germline V gene encodes CDR1 MNHEY and CDR2 SVGAGI. The CDR3 length is 16 residues. The chain's CDR3 is CASSYGPGGRAGELFF. In nucleotides, the CDR3 is TGTGCCAGCAGTTACGGGCCGGGGGGCCGAGCCGGGGAGCTGTTTTTT.

The rearrangement joins TRBV19 to TRBJ1-1, with 9 bases matching TRBD1. The CDR3 runs 16 residues. The J segment lost 0 bases and the V segment lost 4 bases, leaving 6 bases of the junction unmatched. Germline CDR1 is LNHDA and CDR2 is SQIVND (reference sequence). This chain's CDR3 is CASSTPGTGLNTEAFF. CDR3 nucleotide sequence: TGTGCCAGTAGTACCCCAGGGACAGGGCTGAACACTGAAGCTTTCTTT.

The chain joins TRBV29-1 to TRBJ2-2; D not certain. CDR3 length: 13 residues. CDR1 is SQVTM and CDR2 is ANQGSEA in the germline V gene. Trimming removed 6 bases from V and 1 base from J, with 9 bases in between. CDR3 sequence (DNA): TGCAGCGTGCAAACAGAGAACACCGGGGAGCTGTTTTTT. The encoded protein is CSVQTENTGELFF.

This chain links TRBV3-1 (or the pseudogene TRBV3-2) with TRBJ2-2; D gene uncertain. Per the germline V gene, CDR1 is LGHDT and CDR2 is YNNKEL (reference sequence). The CDR3 loop spans 13 amino acids. Trimming cost V 1 base and J 6 bases, with 6 bases left between them. The CDR3 sequence: CASSQVLAGELFF. CDR3 coding DNA: TGTGCCAGCAGCCAAGTGCTAGCCGGGGAGCTGTTTTTT.

V is TRBV30 and J is TRBJ2-5; the D is unclear. Trimming took off 5 bases at V and 4 bases at J, with 14 bases between the two ends. From germline, CDR1 is GTSNPN and CDR2 SVGIG (reference sequence). This CDR3 region has 13 residues. DNA of the CDR3: TGTGCCTGGGGGCAGAGGCTGCCAGAGACCCAGTACTTC. This sequence encodes CAWGQRLPETQYF.

The J gene is TRBJ2-1, the V gene TRBV5-5, with D maybe TRBD2 (5 bases). The CDR3 totals 13 residues. The V and J ends lost 1 base and 15 bases respectively, with 17 bases between them. CDR1 and CDR2 from the germline V gene are SGHKS and YYEKEE (reference sequence). The CDR3 bases are TGTGCCAGCAGCTTGCGTTTGACGGATCGGGGGTTCTTC. Its protein product is CASSLRLTDRGFF. The full variable domain, with the rest looked up from reference TRBV5-5 and TRBJ2-1, is DAGVTQSPTHLIKTRGQQVTLRCSPISGHKSVSWYQQVLGQGPQFIFQYYEKEERGRGNFPDRFSARQFPNYSSELNVNALLLGDSALYLCASSLRLTDRGFFGPGTRLTVL.

The DNA for the CDR3 is TGTGCCAGCAGCCAAGAGGTAGTGGCGGGAACAGATACGCAGTATTTT. Translating gives CASSQEVVAGTDTQYF. V usage is TRBV4-2 and J usage is TRBJ2-3; D possibly corresponds to TRBD2 (6 bases). Germline-derived CDR1 and CDR2 are LGHNA and YNFKEQ. The CDR3 sequence is 16 residues long. V was pared by 0 bases and J by 3 bases, with 13 bases between.

This clone was seen only once. V and J are TRBV2 and TRBJ2-7, with TRBD1 identical over 9 bases. Per the germline V gene, CDR1 is SNHLY and CDR2 is FYNNEI. CDR3 length equals 13 residues. The V and J ends lost 9 bases and 5 bases, in that order; junction bases with no gene match: 8. The CDR3 nucleotides read TGTGCCAGTCGGAGGACAGGGGAGCACGAGCAGTACTTC. It yields the protein CASRRTGEHEQYF.

This clone has just one count. The DNA of the CDR3 is TGTGCCAGCAGCGTAGCGGCAGGCCCCAGGAACACTGAAGCTTTCTTT. Translating gives CASSVAAGPRNTEAFF. This chain connects TRBV9 to TRBJ1-1; no definite D call. Between the trimmed V and J ends, which lost 0 bases and 1 base, there was a span of 13 bases. The CDR3 has 16 amino acids. Germline V gives CDR1 SGDLS, CDR2 YYNGEE. The full variable domain, completed using reference TRBV9 and TRBJ1-1, is DSGVTQTPKHLITATGQRVTLRCSPRSGDLSVYWYQQSLDQGLQFLIQYYNGEERAKGNILERFSAQQFPDLHSELNLSSLELGDSALYFCASSVAAGPRNTEAFFGQGTRLTVV.

This clone was seen a few times. V and J are TRBV29-1 and TRBJ2-7, with D possibly TRBD1 on 6 matching bases. The germline CDR1 and CDR2 sequences are SQVTM and ANQGSEA. CDR3 length equals 14 residues. V lost 7 bases to trimming and J lost 0 bases, with 16 bases between them. The CDR3 loop is CSASPGHSSYEQYF. The DNA for the CDR3 is TGCAGCGCATCGCCGGGACATAGCTCCTACGAGCAGTACTTC.

The chain combines TRBV6-7 with TRBJ1-2; D perhaps matches TRBD1 (6 bases). TRBV6-7 is assigned to the ORF class and has an uncertain function. V was trimmed by 4 bases and J by 2 bases, leaving 17 bases between them. The CDR3 length is 16 residues. The CDR3 coding sequence is TGTGCCAGCAGTTTCGGACAGCTAATTTACAACTATGGCTACACCTTC. Translation gives CASSFGQLIYNYGYTF.

V is TRBV7-9 and J is TRBJ2-2; a weak D match, TRBD1 (6 bases). Trimming removed 5 bases at V and 2 bases at J, with 15 bases between. Per the germline V gene, CDR1 is SEHNR and CDR2 is FQNEAQ (reference sequence). CDR3 size: 16 residues. CDR3 in DNA: TGTGCCAGCAGCACACCGAAGGGGACAAACACCGGGGAGCTGTTTTTT. It codes for CASSTPKGTNTGELFF.

The chain couples TRBV2 to TRBJ2-7; 11 positions agree with TRBD2. Germline CDR1 SNHLY, CDR2 FYNNEI. The CDR3 sequence is 14 residues long. V lost 5 bases to trimming and J lost 2 bases; unmatched junction nucleotides: 2. This chain's CDR3 is CASSLAGGPYEQYF. As DNA, the CDR3 is TGTGCCAGCAGTCTAGCGGGGGGCCCCTACGAGCAGTACTTC.

In nucleotides, the CDR3 is TGTGCCAGCAGCCCATCAGCGGGGTTTGGGGAGCTGTTTTTT. It is translated as CASSPSAGFGELFF. The chain recombines TRBV7-2 with TRBJ2-2; 7 bases agree with TRBD2. Germline CDR1 reads SGHTA; CDR2 reads FQGNSA. This CDR3 is 14 amino acids long. Trimming at V came to 5 bases and at J to 8 bases, leaving 8 bases not matched to a gene.

The genes are TRBV6-5 and TRBJ1-1; D uncertain. Trimming took 3 bases from V and 0 from J, leaving 8 bases between them. The CDR3 loop spans 14 amino acids. In germline, CDR1 is MNHEY, CDR2 SVGAGI. CDR3 sequence reads: CASSYSPVNTEAFF. The DNA of the CDR3 is TGTGCCAGCAGTTATTCACCGGTGAACACTGAAGCTTTCTTT.

This clone occurred once. The chain is built from TRBV6-5 and TRBJ1-4, with 8 bases lining up with TRBD1. Germline-derived CDR1 and CDR2 are MNHEY and SVGAGI. Trimming took 8 bases from V and 0 from J; bases not matched to a gene: 2. This CDR3 has 14 residues. CDR3: CASGQGPTNEKLFF. Here the CDR3 DNA reads TGTGCCAGCGGACAGGGCCCAACTAATGAAAAACTGTTTTTT.